This T cell receptor beta chain was found in a study of T cells in Graves' hyperthyroidism and ophthalmopathy (dated by TCRdb to the late 2010s). Background for the entire study: A discovery cohort of about 96 patients, roughly 45 with Graves' ophthalmopathy and over 55 with stable Graves' hyperthyroidism, was used to find distinguishing TCR V-J signatures. For training and testing, the approximately 97 patients in the discovery cohort were randomly divided in a 7:3 ratio. The study also compared thyroid tissue and blood T-cell repertoires from over 5 Graves' hyperthyroidism patients. Prospective prediction of ophthalmopathy was tested in an independent validation cohort consisting of 18 to 20 hyperthyroidism patients and around 16 patients who later progressed to ophthalmopathy. Following sampling, methimazole starting at 30 mg daily was given to hyperthyroidism patients, and high-dose intravenous methylprednisolone was given to ophthalmopathy patients. According to the paper, TCR Vbeta CDR3 sequencing was carried out on over 130 peripheral blood samples, which came from 40 to 45 ophthalmopathy, fewer than 80 hyperthyroidism and roughly 17 progressor patients.

The CDR3 numbers 15 residues from cysteine through phenylalanine. Only the CDR3 DNA stays, 45 bases, in frame from base 1. Germline trimming amounts to 2 bases on V and 4 bases on J, with 6 as the count of junction bases outside the gene matches. CDR1 is given as SGHTA and CDR2 as FQGNSA, both from the germline V gene. Summary of the overall study and its limitations: No statistical method was used to set the sample size in advance, and investigators knew the group allocation. A model built on a 13 V-J signature distinguished ophthalmopathy from stable hyperthyroidism, reaching about 88% sensitivity and 81.08% specificity in cross-validation and 80%/75% in testing. In validation, the model predicted progression to ophthalmopathy a median of approximately 6.6 months before onset, with about 67% sensitivity and about 72% specificity. Most expanded thyroid clonotypes (frequency above 0.001) were also detected in blood, suggesting blood repertoires may reflect thyroid immune responses.

This clonotype was counted many times. The antigen this receptor binds is unknown. No much larger clone is present one base from it, and per-base qualities are unavailable. The TCR beta CDR3 regions were amplified from RNA transcripts. The TCR CDR3 was subjected to a first round of RT-PCR using the HTBI primer set and the Qiagen OneStep RT-PCR kit. Libraries were constructed in a second round of multiplex PCR, after which size selection and purification were carried out. Paired-end sequencing of the libraries was performed with 100 bp reads on an Illumina HiSeq2000. As for the authors' bioinformatics: SOAPnuke was used to process the raw data, throwing out any read that contained adapters or uncalled bases, had a mean Phred below 15, or lacked an exact constant-primer or identifier match. COPE v1.2.5 was used to merge high-quality paired reads, and clonotypes were defined as unique nucleotide sequences. Clonotypes were aligned to IMGT TRBV, TRBD and TRBJ reference segments using MiTCR v1.1. Analysis was restricted to V-J combinations with a frequency above 0.0001, which covered roughly 99% of repertoires. A TCS score was defined as the ratio between F50 (clonal expansion) and ExV (chaos), using BLOSUM62-based TCRdist between CDR3 peptides within each V-J. Welch's t-statistics and random forest reduced 450 to 600 V-J features to roughly 13, which were used in a naive Bayes classifier (R e1071). The similarity between thyroid and blood repertoires was quantified using the Morisita-Horn index. Starting from the raw public reads, TCRdb applied fastp trimming at Q25, assembled clones with MiXCR and retained in-frame beta chains. Rows with a matching CDR3 protein are joined into one entry that keeps the most common DNA and genes. The V and J calls come from TCRdb's annotation, not from the publication. The sample yields 500,000 to 600,000 distinct CDR3 sequences; under 60% were counted once. The ten largest make up about 7.8% of the sample.

A patient counted as having stable Graves' hyperthyroidism if no progression to ophthalmopathy occurred over 18 months of follow-up. The hyperthyroidism patients were between 18 and 65 years old and newly diagnosed, with a disease duration of less than 2 months. Any patient with an uncontrolled infection, another autoimmune disease, pregnancy or lactation was excluded. Diagnoses were established on the basis of clinical symptoms, serum thyroxine and TRAb, thyroid ultrasound, and orbital computed tomography. Total RNA was extracted using Trizol reagent, and RNA quality was assessed on an Agilent 2100 Bioanalyzer.

This clonotype originated in a woman between 18 and 29 years old with Graves' hyperthyroidism. The sample comprised peripheral blood or thyroid tissue (not recorded which). The V gene is TRBV7-2 and the J gene is TRBJ2-5; 8 of the junction bases match TRBD2. The CDR3 region: CASSLNGRAGETQYF. In nucleotides, the sequence is TGTGCCAGCAGCTTAAACGGGAGGGCCGGAGAGACCCAGTACTTC.